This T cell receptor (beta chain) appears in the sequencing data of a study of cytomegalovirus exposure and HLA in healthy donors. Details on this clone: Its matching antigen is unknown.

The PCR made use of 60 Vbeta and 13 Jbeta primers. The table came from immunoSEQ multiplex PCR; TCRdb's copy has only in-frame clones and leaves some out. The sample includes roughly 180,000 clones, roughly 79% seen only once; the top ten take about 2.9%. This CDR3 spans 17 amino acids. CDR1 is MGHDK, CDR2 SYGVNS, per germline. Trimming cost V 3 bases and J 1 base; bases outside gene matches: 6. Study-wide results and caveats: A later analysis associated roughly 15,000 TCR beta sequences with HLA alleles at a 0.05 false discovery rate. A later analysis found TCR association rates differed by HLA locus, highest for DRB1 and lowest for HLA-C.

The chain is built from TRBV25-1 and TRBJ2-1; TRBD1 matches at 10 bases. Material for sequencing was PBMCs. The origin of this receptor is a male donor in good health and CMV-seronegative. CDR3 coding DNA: TGTGCCAGCAGTGACCCGACAGGGGGCGGATCCTACAATGAGCAGTTCTTC. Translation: CASSDPTGGGSYNEQFF.